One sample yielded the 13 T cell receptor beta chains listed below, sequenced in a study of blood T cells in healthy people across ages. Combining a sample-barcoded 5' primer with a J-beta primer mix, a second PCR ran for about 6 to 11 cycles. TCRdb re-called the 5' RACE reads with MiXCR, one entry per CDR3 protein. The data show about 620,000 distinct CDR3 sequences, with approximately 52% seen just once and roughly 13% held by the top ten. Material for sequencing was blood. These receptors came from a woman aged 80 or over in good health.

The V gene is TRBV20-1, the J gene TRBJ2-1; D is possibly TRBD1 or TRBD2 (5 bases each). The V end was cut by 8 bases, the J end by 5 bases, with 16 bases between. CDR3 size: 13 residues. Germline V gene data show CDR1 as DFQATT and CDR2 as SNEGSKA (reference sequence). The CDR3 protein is CSFAGTGNNEQFF. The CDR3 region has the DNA TGCAGTTTTGCCGGGACGGGGAACAATGAGCAGTTCTTC.

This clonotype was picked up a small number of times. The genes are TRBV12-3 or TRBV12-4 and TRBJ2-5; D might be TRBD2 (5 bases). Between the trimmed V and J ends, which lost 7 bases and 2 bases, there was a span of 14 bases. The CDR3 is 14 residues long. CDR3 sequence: CASTRGGFQETQYF. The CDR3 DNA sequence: TGTGCCAGCACCCGGGGTGGGTTTCAAGAGACCCAGTACTTC.

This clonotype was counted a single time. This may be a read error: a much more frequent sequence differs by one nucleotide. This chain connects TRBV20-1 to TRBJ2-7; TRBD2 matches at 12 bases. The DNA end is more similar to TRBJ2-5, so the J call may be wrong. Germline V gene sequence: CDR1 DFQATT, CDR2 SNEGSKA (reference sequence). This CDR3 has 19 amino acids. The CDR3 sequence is CSAINIIPGASGRAETQYF. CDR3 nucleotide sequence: TGCAGTGCCATCAATATAATTCCCGGGGCTAGCGGGAGGGCGGAGACCCAGTACTTC.

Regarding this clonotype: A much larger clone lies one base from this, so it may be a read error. The CDR3 protein is CSGGEQFYNERFF. DNA for the CDR3: TGCAGTGGGGGGGAGCAGTTCTACAATGAGCGGTTCTTC. The rearrangement links TRBV20-1 to TRBJ2-1; D possibly corresponds to TRBD2 (6 bases). Looked up from germline, CDR1 is DFQATT and CDR2 is SNEGSKA (reference sequence). The CDR3 covers 13 residues.

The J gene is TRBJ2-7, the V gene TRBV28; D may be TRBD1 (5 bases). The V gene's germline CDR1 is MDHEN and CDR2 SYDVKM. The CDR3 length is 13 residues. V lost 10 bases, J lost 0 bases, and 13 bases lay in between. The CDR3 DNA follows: TGTGCCACCCGTCAGGGATCCTCCTACGAGCAGTACTTC. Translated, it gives CATRQGSSYEQYF.

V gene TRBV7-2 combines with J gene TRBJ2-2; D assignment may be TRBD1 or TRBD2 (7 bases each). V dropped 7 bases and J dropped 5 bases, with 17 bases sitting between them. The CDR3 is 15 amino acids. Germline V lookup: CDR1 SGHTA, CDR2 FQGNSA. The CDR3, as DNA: TGTGCCAGCACCCGGGGAGGGGGCGATACCGGGGAGCTGTTTTTT. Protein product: CASTRGGGDTGELFF.

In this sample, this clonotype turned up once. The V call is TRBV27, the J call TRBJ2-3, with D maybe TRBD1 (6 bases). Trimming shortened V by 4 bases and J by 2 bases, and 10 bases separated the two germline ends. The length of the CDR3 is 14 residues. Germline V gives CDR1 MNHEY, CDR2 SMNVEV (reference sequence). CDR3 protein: CASSYRENTDTQYF. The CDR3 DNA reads TGTGCCAGCAGTTACAGGGAAAACACAGATACGCAGTATTTT.

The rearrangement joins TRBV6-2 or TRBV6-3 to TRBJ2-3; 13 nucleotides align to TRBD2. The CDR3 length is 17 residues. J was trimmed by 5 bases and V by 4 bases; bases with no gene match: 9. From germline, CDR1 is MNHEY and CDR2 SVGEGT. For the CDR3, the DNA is TGTGCCAGCAGTTTATCTGGACTAGCGGGGGCGTTAGATACGCAGTATTTT. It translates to CASSLSGLAGALDTQYF.

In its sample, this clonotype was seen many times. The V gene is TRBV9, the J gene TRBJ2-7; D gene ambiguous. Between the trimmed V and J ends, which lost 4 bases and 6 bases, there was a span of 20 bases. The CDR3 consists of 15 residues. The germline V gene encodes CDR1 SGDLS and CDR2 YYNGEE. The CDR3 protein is CASSPEAGFLGEQYF. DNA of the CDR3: TGTGCCAGCAGCCCCGAGGCCGGGTTCCTAGGCGAGCAGTACTTC. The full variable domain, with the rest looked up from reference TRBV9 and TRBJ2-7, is DSGVTQTPKHLITATGQRVTLRCSPRSGDLSVYWYQQSLDQGLQFLIQYYNGEERAKGNILERFSAQQFPDLHSELNLSSLELGDSALYFCASSPEAGFLGEQYFGPGTRLTVT.

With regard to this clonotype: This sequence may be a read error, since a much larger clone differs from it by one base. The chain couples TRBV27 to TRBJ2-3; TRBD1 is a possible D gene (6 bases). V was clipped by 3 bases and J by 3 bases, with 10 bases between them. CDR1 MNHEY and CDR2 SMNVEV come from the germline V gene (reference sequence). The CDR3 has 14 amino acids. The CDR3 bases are TGTGCCAGCAGTTTGTACAGGGAAACAGATACGCAGTATTTT. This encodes CASSLYRETDTQYF.

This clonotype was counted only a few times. The CDR3 sequence: CASRKFGDRENGYTF. CDR3 DNA sequence: TGTGCCAGCAGAAAATTTGGGGACAGGGAGAATGGCTACACCTTC. This chain links TRBV12-3 or TRBV12-4 with TRBJ1-2; the match to TRBD1 covers 9 bases. The CDR3 length is 15 residues. The V and J ends lost 6 bases and 6 bases, in that order; junction bases with no gene match: 11.

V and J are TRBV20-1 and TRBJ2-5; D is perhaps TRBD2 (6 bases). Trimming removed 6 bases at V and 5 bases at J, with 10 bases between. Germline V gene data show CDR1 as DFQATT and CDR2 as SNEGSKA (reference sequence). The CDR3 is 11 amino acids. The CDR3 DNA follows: TGCAGTGCCGGGACTCAGGAGACCCAGTACTTC. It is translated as CSAGTQETQYF.

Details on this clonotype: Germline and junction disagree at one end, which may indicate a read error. CDR3 coding DNA: TGTGCTAGCAGCCTCCTTCAGACCGACACCCGTATAGTAAATGAGCAGTTCTTC. This sequence encodes CASSLLQTDTRIVNEQFF. The chain combines TRBV7-7 with TRBJ2-1; D ambiguous. Germline lookup yields CDR1 SSHAT and CDR2 FNYEAQ (reference sequence). The CDR3 spans 18 residues. The whole variable domain, filled in from reference TRBV7-7 and TRBJ2-1, reads GAGVSQSPRYKVTKRGQDVTLRCDPISSHATLYWYQQALGQGPEFLTYFNYEAQPDKSGLPSDRFSAERPEGSISTLTIQRTEQRDSAMYRCASSLLQTDTRIVNEQFFGPGTRLTVL.